The sequence of this T cell receptor beta chain was determined in a study of identical twins. Study-level results: Among out-of-frame alpha sequences shared by twins, low generation probability occurred in excess. Out-of-frame sharing of TCR alpha in monozygotic twins was underestimated by models. Donors were not followed over many years; analysis was cross-sectional.

After removal of 2 bases from V and 1 base from J, the junction contained 4 bases not matched to a gene. The CDR3 totals 16 residues. Germline V gene lookup returns CDR1 MNHEY and CDR2 SMNVEV (reference sequence). Comments on this clonotype: The antigen is undetermined.

TCRdb called the 5' RACE reads again in MiXCR, with one record for every CDR3 protein. The sample holds a few hundred thousand distinct CDR3 sequences, just under 10% seen once. This sample was shared with a second study, whose subject was yellow fever vaccine responses in identical twins. As that report states: Twins' vaccine T cell response reportedly seemed partly convergent, partly personalized.

The source of this sequence is a woman younger than 30 in good health. This chain links TRBV27 with TRBJ2-2; TRBD1 matches 7 bases. Sequenced input: PBMCs. CDR3 sequence reads: CASSLNRDRNTGELFF. The CDR3 nucleotides read TGTGCCAGCAGTTTAAACCGGGACAGGAACACCGGGGAGCTGTTTTTT.